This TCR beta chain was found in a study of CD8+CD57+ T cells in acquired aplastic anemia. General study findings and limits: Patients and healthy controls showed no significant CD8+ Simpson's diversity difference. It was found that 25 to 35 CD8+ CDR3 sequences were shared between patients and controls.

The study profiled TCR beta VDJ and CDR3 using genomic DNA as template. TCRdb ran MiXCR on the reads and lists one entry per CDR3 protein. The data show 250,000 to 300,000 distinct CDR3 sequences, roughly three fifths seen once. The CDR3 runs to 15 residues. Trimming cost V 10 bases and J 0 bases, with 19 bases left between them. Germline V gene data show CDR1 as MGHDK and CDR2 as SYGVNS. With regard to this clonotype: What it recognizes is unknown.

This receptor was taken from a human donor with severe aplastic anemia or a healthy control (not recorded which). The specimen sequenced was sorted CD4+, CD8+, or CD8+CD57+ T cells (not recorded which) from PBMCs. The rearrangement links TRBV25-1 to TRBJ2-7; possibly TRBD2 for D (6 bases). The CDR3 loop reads CATPLVAGSSYEQYF. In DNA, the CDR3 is TGTGCCACACCCCTCGTGGCGGGGAGCTCCTACGAGCAGTACTTC.